A single T cell receptor (beta chain) is shown here with its context. What it binds is not known. This specimen includes other DNA sequences encoding the same CDR3. It was about 190 ng DNA, about 30,000 T cell genomes, that sorted-subset replicate PCRs used. TCRdb's table, derived via immunoSEQ multiplex PCR, lists solely in-frame clones and lacks some. This sample has about 2 million clones, with 85% to 95% found just once. This entry comes from a study of shared clonotypes between healthy human individuals. Study as a whole: For every donor, three CD4 naive, three CD4 memory, two CD8 naive and one CD8 memory plates were used. General observations from the study: Large depth notwithstanding, sorted-subset sequencing proved incomplete by rarefaction.

Naive CD8 cells, CD45RO-negative and positively selected for CCR7, excluded terminally differentiated effector memory CD45RA+ cells. The CDR3 contains 13 residues. Trimming took off 1 base at V and 2 bases at J, with 6 bases between the two ends. In germline, CDR1 is MNHNS, CDR2 SASEGT. The sequence was collected from a man younger than 35 in good health. Input material: naive CD8+ T cells sorted from blood. The J gene is TRBJ2-7, the V gene TRBV6-1; D not resolved. CDR3 loop: CASSEGPTYEQYF. CDR3 nucleotide sequence: TGTGCCAGCAGTGAAGGTCCGACCTACGAGCAGTACTTC.